These 17 T cell receptor beta chains were sequenced from one sample in a study of blood T cells in healthy people across ages (dated by TCRdb to the mid-2010s). Libraries were built with 5' RACE. The sequencing machine was an Illumina HiSeq 2500. A second PCR of roughly 7 to 11 cycles was performed with a sample-barcoded 5' primer and a J-beta primer mix. TCRdb reprocessing: public reads trimmed at Q25 with fastp, clones called with MiXCR, in-frame beta chains kept. Rows with a matching CDR3 protein are joined into one entry that keeps the most common DNA and genes. Here the sample has over 950,000 distinct CDR3 sequences; 45% to 60% occur a single time. The ten largest make up around 21% of the sample. What was sequenced was blood. All receptors come from a woman aged 55-69 years in good health.

The chain recombines TRBV10-3 with TRBJ1-2; 10 positions agree with TRBD1. The CDR3 totals 14 residues. CDR1 and CDR2 (germline): ENHRY, SYGVKD. The V and J ends lost 6 bases and 4 bases, in that order; junction bases with no gene match: 5. The CDR3: CAISRQGASYGYTF. In DNA form, the CDR3 reads TGTGCCATCAGCAGACAGGGGGCGTCCTATGGCTACACCTTC.

The chain recombines TRBV2 with TRBJ2-1; D not certain. The V gene's germline CDR1 is SNHLY and CDR2 FYNNEI. V lost 1 base and J 8 bases, leaving 18 bases between the germline ends. The CDR3 has 16 residues. The CDR3 sequence: CASSEGQDLDGDEQFF. The CDR3 DNA follows: TGTGCCAGCAGTGAAGGGCAGGATCTGGACGGTGATGAGCAGTTCTTC.

This rearrangement joins TRBV20-1 to TRBJ2-1, with D hard to call. V lost 0 bases and J 8 bases, leaving 20 bases between the germline ends. This CDR3 is built from 16 residues. Germline CDR1 reads DFQATT; CDR2 reads SNEGSKA (reference sequence). As DNA, the CDR3 is TGCAGTGCTAGAGAAATAGTGACCCCACTAATTTATGAGCAGTTCTTC. Its protein is CSAREIVTPLIYEQFF.

The sample holds a few counts of this clonotype. The chain carries TRBV2 and TRBJ2-5; D perhaps matches TRBD1 (5 bases). In germline, CDR1 is SNHLY, CDR2 FYNNEI. The CDR3 consists of 12 residues. The V and J ends lost 7 bases and 5 bases respectively, with 11 bases between them. The CDR3 DNA sequence: TGTGCCAGCAAGGGGTGGCGGGAGACCCAGTACTTC. It yields the protein CASKGWRETQYF.

The chain joins TRBV15 to TRBJ2-1; no clear D gene. From germline, CDR1 is LNHNV and CDR2 YYDKDF (reference sequence). V lost 5 bases and J lost 6, with 11 bases in between. The CDR3 extends over 13 amino acids. The CDR3 protein is CATSGDPSNEQFF. CDR3 bases: TGTGCCACCAGCGGCGATCCGTCCAATGAGCAGTTCTTC. Combining the CDR3 with reference TRBV15 and TRBJ2-1 gives the whole variable domain DAMVIQNPRYQVTQFGKPVTLSCSQTLNHNVMYWYQQKSSQAPKLLFHYYDKDFNNEADTPDNFQSRRPNTSFCFLDIRSPGLGDTAMYLCATSGDPSNEQFFGPGTRLTVL.

This clonotype was counted only a few times. The chain carries TRBV15 and TRBJ2-3; a weak D match, TRBD2 (5 bases). The CDR3 consists of 15 residues. V gave up 6 bases and J gave up 1 base, with 14 bases separating them. CDR1 is LNHNV and CDR2 is YYDKDF in the germline V gene (reference sequence). The CDR3 is CATRRVIRGTDTQYF. The CDR3 DNA reads as TGTGCCACCAGGAGGGTTATCCGGGGCACAGATACGCAGTATTTT.

This clonotype occurred a few times. The chain carries TRBV20-1 and TRBJ2-4; D possibly uses TRBD1 or TRBD2 (5 bases each). The J call may be faulty, since TRBJ2-5 better matches the DNA end. The length of the CDR3 is 15 residues. Germline CDR1 and CDR2: DFQATT and SNEGSKA (reference sequence). CDR3 sequence reads: CSAHRADTGLETQYF. The CDR3 coding sequence is TGCAGTGCTCACCGGGCAGACACGGGGCTAGAGACCCAGTACTTC.

The chain combines TRBV28 with TRBJ2-5; TRBD2 agrees at 9 bases. The CDR3 is made up of 15 amino acids. CDR1 is MDHEN, CDR2 SYDVKM, per germline. V gave up 5 bases and J gave up 7 bases; unmatched junction bases: 11. This chain's CDR3 is CASSTRAGGSGTQYF. In DNA form, the CDR3 reads TGTGCCAGCAGTACCCGAGCGGGGGGTTCAGGGACCCAGTACTTC.

The rearrangement links TRBV5-1 to TRBJ2-3, with 10 nucleotides matching TRBD2. This CDR3 has 16 amino acids. Trimming cost V 1 base and J 0 bases; bases outside gene matches: 2. Germline V gives CDR1 SGHRS, CDR2 YFSETQ. The CDR3 DNA is TGCGCCAGCAGCTTGTCGACTAGCGGGAGCACAGATACGCAGTATTTT. This encodes CASSLSTSGSTDTQYF.

This chain uses TRBV24-1 with TRBJ2-6; D is ambiguous. Trimming cost V 0 bases and J 0 bases, with 11 bases left between them. The length of the CDR3 is 18 residues. Per the germline V gene, CDR1 is KGHDR and CDR2 is SFDVKD. CDR3 DNA sequence: TGTGCCACCAGTGATTTGCCCAAGTACAGCTCTGGGGCCAACGTCCTGACTTTC. Translated, it gives CATSDLPKYSSGANVLTF.

The V and J genes are TRBV29-1 and TRBJ2-1; a weak D match, TRBD1 (6 bases). V shed 6 bases and J shed 6 bases, with 18 bases lying between them. CDR1 and CDR2 (germline): SQVTM, ANQGSEA. This CDR3 region has 14 residues. CDR3 amino acids: CSVRGFVEINEQFF. In DNA, the CDR3 is TGCAGCGTCAGGGGTTTTGTAGAGATCAATGAGCAGTTCTTC.

This clonotype was seen a few times. The chain carries TRBV20-1 and TRBJ2-1; D gene unclear. The germline V and J ends were trimmed by 4 bases and 9 bases, with 19 bases remaining between them. The CDR3 totals 14 residues. Germline CDR1 reads DFQATT; CDR2 reads SNEGSKA (reference sequence). CDR3 region: CSATSVSQTFEQFF. In DNA, the CDR3 is TGCAGTGCTACCTCTGTTAGCCAGACATTTGAGCAGTTCTTC.

The chain combines TRBV29-1 with TRBJ2-4; possibly TRBD1 or TRBD2 for D (5 bases each). Germline CDR1 and CDR2: SQVTM and ANQGSEA. CDR3 length equals 18 residues. V was trimmed by 1 base and J by 4 bases, leaving 23 bases between them. The CDR3 DNA reads TGCAGCGTTGAAGGAGTGGGTCAATCGTGGGACCCAAAAAACATTCAGTACTTC. Translation gives CSVEGVGQSWDPKNIQYF.

This chain connects TRBV20-1 to TRBJ2-7; 8 bases match TRBD2. The CDR3 is 14 residues long. V lost 5 bases, J lost 1 base, and 7 bases stayed unmatched. Germline CDR1 reads DFQATT; CDR2 reads SNEGSKA (reference sequence). DNA of the CDR3: TGCAGTGCTTCCGCCGGGACTAGTTCCTACGAGCAGTACTTC. Encoded protein: CSASAGTSSYEQYF.

This clonotype was detected ten times or more. This chain uses TRBV7-2 with TRBJ1-1, with D hard to call. The CDR3 totals 13 residues. Deletions cut 3 bases from V and 5 bases from J, with 10 bases between. Germline values: CDR1 SGHTA, CDR2 FQGNSA. Here the CDR3 DNA reads TGTGCCAGCAGCTTGCTGGTCAGAACTGAAGCTTTCTTT. Its protein product is CASSLLVRTEAFF. Looking up the rest from reference TRBV7-2 and TRBJ1-1 gives the full variable domain: GAGVSQSPSNKVTEKGKDVELRCDPISGHTALYWYRQSLGQGLEFLIYFQGNSAPDKSGLPSDRFSAERTGGSVSTLTIQRTQQEDSAVYLCASSLLVRTEAFFGQGTRLTVV.

In its sample, this clonotype was seen once. The chain employs TRBV20-1 and TRBJ2-1; possibly TRBD2 for D (6 bases). V dropped 0 bases and J dropped 6 bases, with 15 bases sitting between them. The CDR3 loop spans 15 amino acids. Germline V gene data show CDR1 as DFQATT and CDR2 as SNEGSKA (reference sequence). CDR3 amino acids: CSARDLWEVGNEQFF. The CDR3 DNA reads TGCAGTGCTAGAGATCTGTGGGAGGTCGGCAATGAGCAGTTCTTC.

The chain recombines TRBV6-2 or TRBV6-3 with TRBJ2-3, with D possibly TRBD1 on 6 matching bases. Germline CDR1 is MNHEY and CDR2 is SVGEGT. The CDR3 extends over 15 amino acids. V lost 5 bases, J lost 2 bases, and 14 bases lay in between. The CDR3 region is CASSTGTSATDTQYF. In DNA, the CDR3 is TGTGCCAGCAGTACCGGGACAAGCGCCACAGATACGCAGTATTTT.